This is a list of T cell receptor beta chains from one sample in a study of blood T cell repertoires in COVID-19. The protocol was immunoSEQ multiplex PCR, while the TCRdb copy is restricted to in-frame clones and leaves out a portion. The sample lists about 260,000 clones, approximately 90% occurring once. The source material was PBMCs or T cells enriched from blood (not recorded which). These TCRs come from a man in his forties or fifties who had been exposed to COVID-19. The CDR3 runs from the conserved cysteine through the conserved F or W. D genes are given only for firm matches. Rows may omit the clone size; those that give it use once, few, many or a size class.

D gene: -
V gene: TRBV2
J gene: TRBJ1-2
clone size: -
CDR3 DNA: TGTGCCAGCGAGGGGAGGGGCTATGGCTACACCTTC
CDR3 protein: CASEGRGYGYTF

D gene: -
V gene: TRBV28
J gene: TRBJ1-1
clone size: few
CDR3 DNA: TGTGCCAGCAGTTTGTACGGTGAAGCTTTCTTT
CDR3 protein: CASSLYGEAFF

D gene: -
V gene: TRBV4-2
J gene: TRBJ2-7
clone size: few
CDR3 DNA: TGTGCCAGCAGCCTGAGGCAGGGCTCCTCCTACGAGCAGTACTTC
CDR3 protein: CASSLRQGSSYEQYF

D gene: -
V gene: TRBV18
J gene: TRBJ2-1
clone size: -
CDR3 DNA: TGTGCCAGCTCACCACCGGCAGGGGAGTCGTTCTTC
CDR3 protein: CASSPPAGESFF

D gene: -
V gene: TRBV29-1
J gene: TRBJ1-6
clone size: -
CDR3 DNA: TGCAGCGTTAGGACAGTTGGGACCAATTCACCCCTCCACTTT
CDR3 protein: CSVRTVGTNSPLHF

D gene: -
V gene: TRBV30
J gene: TRBJ1-2
clone size: -
CDR3 DNA: TGTGCCTGCACCCCTGTGGGAGGGTTGTACTATGGCTACACCTTC
CDR3 protein: CACTPVGGLYYGYTF

D gene: -
V gene: TRBV12-3/TRBV12-4
J gene: TRBJ1-1
clone size: -
CDR3 DNA: TGTGCCAGCAGTTCTTTTCGTGAAGCTTTCTTT
CDR3 protein: CASSSFREAFF

D gene: -
V gene: TRBV11-2
J gene: TRBJ1-1
clone size: -
CDR3 DNA: TGTGCCAGCAGCTTTTCACAGGGAAACACTGAAGCTTTCTTT
CDR3 protein: CASSFSQGNTEAFF

D gene: TRBD1
V gene: TRBV12-3/TRBV12-4
J gene: TRBJ1-2
clone size: few
CDR3 DNA: TGTGCCAGCAGTCGGGACAGGTACTATGGCTACACCTTC
CDR3 protein: CASSRDRYYGYTF

D gene: -
V gene: TRBV5-1
J gene: TRBJ2-3
clone size: -
CDR3 DNA: TGCGCCAGCAGCCCCCGGGGTGGGAGAAGCACAGATACGCAGTATTTT
CDR3 protein: CASSPRGGRSTDTQYF

D gene: -
V gene: TRBV7-8
J gene: TRBJ2-2
clone size: -
CDR3 DNA: TGTGCCAGCAGCCCACGGACTAATTCGAACACCGGGGAGCTGTTTTTT
CDR3 protein: CASSPRTNSNTGELFF

D gene: -
V gene: TRBV18
J gene: TRBJ2-3
clone size: -
CDR3 DNA: TGTGCCAGCTCACTTTCCCAGGGGTCGATAGATACGCAGTATTTT
CDR3 protein: CASSLSQGSIDTQYF

D gene: -
V gene: TRBV2
J gene: TRBJ1-6
clone size: -
CDR3 DNA: TGTGCCAGCGTAGGGGGACCCTACTATAATTCACCCCTCCACTTT
CDR3 protein: CASVGGPYYNSPLHF

D gene: TRBD1
V gene: TRBV5-1
J gene: TRBJ1-1
clone size: -
CDR3 DNA: TGCGCCAGCAGCTGGGGACAGGGCCTCGCTGAAGCTTTCTTT
CDR3 protein: CASSWGQGLAEAFF

D gene: TRBD1
V gene: TRBV28
J gene: TRBJ2-2
clone size: -
CDR3 DNA: TGTGCCAGCAGTTTAGGCCAGGGGGCCGGGGAGCTGTTTTTT
CDR3 protein: CASSLGQGAGELFF

D gene: -
V gene: TRBV5-1
J gene: TRBJ2-2
clone size: -
CDR3 DNA: TGCGCCAGCAGCTTGGGCGGGGTCCTGACCGGGGAGCTGTTTTTT
CDR3 protein: CASSLGGVLTGELFF

D gene: -
V gene: TRBV18
J gene: TRBJ1-1
clone size: -
CDR3 DNA: TGTGCCAGCTCACCAAATCTGGCAGGGGTAGGGAACACTGAAGCTTTCTTT
CDR3 protein: CASSPNLAGVGNTEAFF

D gene: TRBD2
V gene: TRBV30
J gene: TRBJ2-3
clone size: once
CDR3 DNA: TGTGCCTGGAGTACCAGCGGGGTGGGTACGCAGTATTTT
CDR3 protein: CAWSTSGVGTQYF

D gene: TRBD2
V gene: TRBV5-6
J gene: TRBJ2-3
clone size: -
CDR3 DNA: TGTGCCAGCAGCCGATCAGCGGGAGTCTCAGATACGCAGTATTTT
CDR3 protein: CASSRSAGVSDTQYF

D gene: TRBD1
V gene: TRBV11-1
J gene: TRBJ1-2
clone size: -
CDR3 DNA: TGTGCCAGCAGCCCCTCACAGGGGGTCGGCTATGGCTACACCTTC
CDR3 protein: CASSPSQGVGYGYTF

D gene: -
V gene: TRBV5-1
J gene: TRBJ2-3
clone size: -
CDR3 DNA: TGCGCCAGCACCACTGGGGTGTCGGGAGACGCAGATACGCAGTATTTT
CDR3 protein: CASTTGVSGDADTQYF

D gene: TRBD2
V gene: TRBV5-1
J gene: TRBJ2-3
clone size: -
CDR3 DNA: TGCGCCAGCAGCGCCTCCGGGACTAGCGGGACTACGCAGTATTTT
CDR3 protein: CASSASGTSGTTQYF